One and the same sample provided the 15 T cell receptor beta chains below, sequenced in a study of vaccination and CD4 T cells after COVID-19. For these receptors, no antigen is known. The Oncomine TCR Beta short-read assay sequenced DNA from cultured CD4+ T cells. It was cultured CD4+ T cells from which genomic DNA was extracted. One entry per CDR3 protein results from TCRdb running MiXCR on the PCR reads. The data show more than 9,000 distinct CDR3 sequences, around 29% seen once. Treatment indicated: 10-day PBMC culture with coronavirus spike peptide pools or control peptides (ViraFEST assay). Investigators obtained the unexposed donor's CD4+ T cells before the COVID-19 pandemic (2011-2018). Sample: CD4+ T cells from blood, cultured in vitro. These receptors all stem from a human donor in good health.

This chain connects TRBV20-1 to TRBJ1-5; tentative D call: TRBD1 (5 bases). The CDR3 extends over 17 amino acids. The V gene lost 4 bases and the J gene lost 2 bases, with 21 bases spanning the gap. In germline, CDR1 is DFQATT, CDR2 SNEGSKA (reference sequence). The CDR3, as DNA: TGCAGTGCTACCGACGTAAAGGGGATAGGGGGCAATCAGCCCCAGCATTTT. Protein sequence: CSATDVKGIGGNQPQHF.

This clonotype rates as medium-sized. V and J are TRBV30 and TRBJ2-1, with 7 bases aligning to TRBD2. The CDR3 extends over 13 amino acids. Looked up from germline, CDR1 is GTSNPN and CDR2 is SVGIG (reference sequence). J gave up 7 bases and V 2 bases, and 5 bases lay outside the gene matches. CDR3 amino acids: CAWSRTRLNEQFF. As DNA, the CDR3 is TGTGCCTGGAGTAGGACTAGATTAAATGAGCAGTTCTTC.

This clonotype was counted only a few times. The chain couples TRBV28 to TRBJ1-1, with D maybe TRBD1 (6 bases). The germline gives CDR1 MDHEN, CDR2 SYDVKM. The ends were cut back, 0 bases at V and 1 base at J, with 6 bases in the middle. The CDR3 totals 14 residues. The CDR3 region has the DNA TGTGCCAGCAGTTTATGGGGACAGAACACTGAAGCTTTCTTT. Amino acids: CASSLWGQNTEAFF.

The chain has TRBV18 and TRBJ2-2; D gene ambiguous. Germline CDR1 reads KGHSH; CDR2 reads LQKENI. The V end lost 3 bases, the J end lost 1 base, and 0 bases lay between the germline ends. The CDR3 runs to 12 residues. The CDR3 DNA is TGTGCCAGCTCACCGAACACCGGGGAGCTGTTTTTT. Protein: CASSPNTGELFF. The variable domain in full, with the rest retrieved from reference TRBV18 and TRBJ2-2, is NAGVMQNPRHLVRRRGQEARLRCSPMKGHSHVYWYRQLPEEGLKFMVYLQKENIIDESGMPKERFSAEFPKEGPSILRIQQVVRGDSAAYFCASSPNTGELFFGEGSRLTVL.

This clonotype was counted between two and nine times. The genes are TRBV19 and TRBJ1-5, with D uncertain. Germline loops: CDR1 LNHDA, CDR2 SQIVND (reference sequence). Deletions cut 4 bases from V and 5 bases from J, with 12 bases between. The CDR3 extends over 14 amino acids. CDR3 in DNA: TGTGCCAGTAGTACCCTCCGGGCGGATCAGCCCCAGCATTTT. This translates into CASSTLRADQPQHF.

This clonotype came up a few times. The V call is TRBV2, the J call TRBJ1-5; D may be TRBD1 (6 bases). This CDR3 comprises 14 residues. Trimming removed 4 bases at V and 3 bases at J, with 10 bases between. CDR1 and CDR2 from the germline V gene are SNHLY and FYNNEI. CDR3: CASSGDTNNQPQHF. CDR3 coding DNA: TGTGCCAGCAGTGGGGACACCAACAATCAGCCCCAGCATTTT.

This clonotype appeared a few times. The J gene is TRBJ2-1, the V gene TRBV20-1; perhaps D is TRBD1 or TRBD2 (6 bases each). CDR1 is DFQATT, CDR2 SNEGSKA, per germline (reference sequence). This CDR3 has 17 residues. Trimming pared 0 bases from V and 8 bases from J, leaving 23 bases between. CDR3 amino acids: CSARDSGWDAGADEQFF. CDR3 bases: TGCAGTGCTAGAGATAGCGGCTGGGACGCAGGGGCCGATGAGCAGTTCTTC.

V usage is TRBV28 and J usage is TRBJ1-3, with 7 bases lining up with TRBD1. Germline values: CDR1 MDHEN, CDR2 SYDVKM. V trimming: 5 bases; J trimming: 1 base; junction bases outside the gene matches: 5. The CDR3 runs 15 residues. The CDR3 region has the DNA TGTGCCAGCAGTCTGCACAGGGGTTCTGGAAACACCATATATTTT. Protein product: CASSLHRGSGNTIYF.

The chain combines TRBV28 with TRBJ1-2; a possible D gene is TRBD1 (5 bases). The V gene's germline CDR1 is MDHEN and CDR2 SYDVKM. The CDR3 runs 15 residues. Trimming shortened V by 6 bases and J by 5 bases, and 19 bases separated the two germline ends. In nucleotides, the CDR3 is TGTGCCAGCAGCACCCCTCAGGGTTTTGGGTATGGCTACACCTTC. This codes for CASSTPQGFGYGYTF.

This clonotype came up a few times. The chain recombines TRBV4-2 with TRBJ1-1; TRBD1 agrees at 9 bases. Trimming took 4 bases from V and 0 from J; bases not matched to a gene: 6. The length of the CDR3 is 16 residues. Germline V CDR1 and CDR2: LGHNA, YNFKEQ. CDR3 sequence reads: CASSPGTGRMNTEAFF. CDR3 bases: TGTGCCAGCAGCCCGGGGACAGGGAGGATGAACACTGAAGCTTTCTTT.

This clonotype turned up a few times. This chain connects TRBV11-1 to TRBJ2-7; D is undetermined. The CDR3 is made up of 15 amino acids. The V gene lost 1 base and the J gene lost 2 bases, with 12 bases spanning the gap. CDR1 and CDR2 (germline): SGHAT, FQDESV (reference sequence). The chain's CDR3 is CASSLEVGKTYEQYF. The CDR3 region has the DNA TGTGCCAGCAGCTTAGAAGTCGGAAAGACCTACGAGCAGTACTTC.

The chain uses TRBV29-1 and TRBJ1-1; D might be TRBD1 (5 bases). V was pared by 1 base and J by 5 bases, with 17 bases between. This CDR3 comprises 15 residues. Germline V gene lookup returns CDR1 SQVTM and CDR2 ANQGSEA. Here the CDR3 reads CSVEGASRGGTEAFF. CDR3 nucleotides: TGCAGCGTTGAAGGGGCCAGCCGGGGGGGGACTGAAGCTTTCTTT.

This clonotype has a handful of counts. The chain links TRBV2 to TRBJ2-7; D not resolved. Germline assignment: CDR1 SNHLY and CDR2 FYNNEI. Trimming pared 5 bases from V and 7 bases from J, leaving 9 bases between. This CDR3 has 11 residues. This CDR3 reads CASSTLGEQYF. The CDR3 DNA reads as TGTGCCAGCAGTACACTGGGGGAGCAGTACTTC.

The J gene is TRBJ2-7, the V gene TRBV7-8, with D tentatively TRBD1 or TRBD2 (5 bases each). Germline CDR1 reads SGHVS; CDR2 reads FQNEAQ. With 10 bases removed from V and 4 bases from J, the gap between germline ends came to 14 bases. The CDR3 is 12 amino acids. CDR3 protein: CATQRGGYEQYF. The CDR3, as DNA: TGTGCCACCCAGAGGGGCGGGTACGAGCAGTACTTC.

This clonotype came up a few times. For the CDR3, the DNA is TGTGCCAGCAGTTTGCGGGTGCCAGTTCAGAACACTGAAGCTTTCTTT. Encoded protein: CASSLRVPVQNTEAFF. The chain links TRBV27 to TRBJ1-1; D is undetermined. V lost 3 bases and J lost 1, with 15 bases in between. This CDR3 contains 16 residues. Germline CDR1 is MNHEY and CDR2 is SMNVEV (reference sequence).